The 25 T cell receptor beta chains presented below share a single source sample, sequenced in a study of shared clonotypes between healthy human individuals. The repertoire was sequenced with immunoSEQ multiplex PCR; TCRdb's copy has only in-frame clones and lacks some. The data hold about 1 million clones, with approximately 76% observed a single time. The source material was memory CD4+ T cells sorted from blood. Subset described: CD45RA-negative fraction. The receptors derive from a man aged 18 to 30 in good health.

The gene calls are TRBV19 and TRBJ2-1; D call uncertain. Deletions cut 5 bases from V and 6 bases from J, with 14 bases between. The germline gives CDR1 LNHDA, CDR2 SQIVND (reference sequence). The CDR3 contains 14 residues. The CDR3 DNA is TGTGCCAGTAGTGTTGGCGTCCAGACCAATGAGCAGTTCTTC. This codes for CASSVGVQTNEQFF.

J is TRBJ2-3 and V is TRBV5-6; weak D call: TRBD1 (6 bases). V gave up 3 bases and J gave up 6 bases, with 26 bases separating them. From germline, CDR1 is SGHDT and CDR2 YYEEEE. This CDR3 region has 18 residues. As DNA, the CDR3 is TGTGCCAGCAGCTCGTGGGGTTGGCTGGACAGCAATGGCGATACGCAGTATTTT. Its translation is CASSSWGWLDSNGDTQYF.

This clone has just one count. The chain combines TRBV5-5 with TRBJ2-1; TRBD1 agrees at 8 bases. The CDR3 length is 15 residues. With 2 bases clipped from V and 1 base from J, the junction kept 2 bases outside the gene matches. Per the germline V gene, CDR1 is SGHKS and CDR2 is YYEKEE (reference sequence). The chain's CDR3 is CASSLTGGSYNEQFF. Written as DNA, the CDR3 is TGTGCCAGCAGCTTAACAGGGGGGTCCTACAATGAGCAGTTCTTC.

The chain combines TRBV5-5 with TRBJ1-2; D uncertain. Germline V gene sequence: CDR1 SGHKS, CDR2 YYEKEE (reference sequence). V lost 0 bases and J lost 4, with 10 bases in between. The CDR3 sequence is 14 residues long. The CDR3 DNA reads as TGTGCCAGCAGCTTGGACAGCGCATCCTATGGCTACACCTTC. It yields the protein CASSLDSASYGYTF.

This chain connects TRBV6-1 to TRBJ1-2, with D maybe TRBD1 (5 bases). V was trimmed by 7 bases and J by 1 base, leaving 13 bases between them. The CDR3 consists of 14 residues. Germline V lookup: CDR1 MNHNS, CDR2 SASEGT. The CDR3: CASTNWGVNYGYTF. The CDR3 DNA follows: TGTGCCAGCACCAATTGGGGGGTTAACTATGGCTACACCTTC.

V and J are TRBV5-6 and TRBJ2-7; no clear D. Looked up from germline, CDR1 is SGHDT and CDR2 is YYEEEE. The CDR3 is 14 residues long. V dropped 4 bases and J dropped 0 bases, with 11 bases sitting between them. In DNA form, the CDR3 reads TGTGCCAGCAGCGGAGATGGGCCCTCCTACGAGCAGTACTTC. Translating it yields CASSGDGPSYEQYF. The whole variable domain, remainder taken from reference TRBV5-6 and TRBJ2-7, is DAGVTQSPTHLIKTRGQQVTLRCSPKSGHDTVSWYQQALGQGPQFIFQYYEEEERQRGNFPDRFSGHQFPNYSSELNVNALLLGDSALYLCASSGDGPSYEQYFGPGTRLTVT.

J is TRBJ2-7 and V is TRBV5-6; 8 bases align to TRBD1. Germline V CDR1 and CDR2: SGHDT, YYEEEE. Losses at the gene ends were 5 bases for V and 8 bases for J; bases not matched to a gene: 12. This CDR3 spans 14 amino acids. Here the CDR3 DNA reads TGTGCCAGCAGAAAACCGGGACAGGATGCCCAGCAGTACTTC. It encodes CASRKPGQDAQQYF.

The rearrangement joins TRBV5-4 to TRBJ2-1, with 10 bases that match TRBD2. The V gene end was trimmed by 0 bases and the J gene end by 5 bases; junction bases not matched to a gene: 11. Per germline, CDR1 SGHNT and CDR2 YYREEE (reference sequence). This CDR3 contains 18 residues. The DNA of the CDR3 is TGTGCCAGCAGCTTGGTAGTTAAGAGGCTAGCGGGGGACAATGAGCAGTTCTTC. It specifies CASSLVVKRLAGDNEQFF.

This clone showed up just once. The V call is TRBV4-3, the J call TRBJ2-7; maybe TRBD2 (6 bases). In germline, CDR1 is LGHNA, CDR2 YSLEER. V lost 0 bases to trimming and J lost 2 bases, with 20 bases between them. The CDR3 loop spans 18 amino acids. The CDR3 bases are TGCGCCAGCAGCCAAGACCCCGCCGGGACTTCCAGAGCCTACGAGCAGTACTTC. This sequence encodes CASSQDPAGTSRAYEQYF.

The CDR3 DNA follows: TGTGCCAGCTCACCGTATAGCGGGGCTCAAGAGACCCAGTACTTC. This gives the protein CASSPYSGAQETQYF. The rearrangement links TRBV18 to TRBJ2-5; 8 nucleotides align to TRBD2. Germline CDR1 is KGHSH and CDR2 is LQKENI. This CDR3 is built from 15 residues. With 3 bases clipped from V and 2 bases from J, the junction kept 5 bases outside the gene matches.

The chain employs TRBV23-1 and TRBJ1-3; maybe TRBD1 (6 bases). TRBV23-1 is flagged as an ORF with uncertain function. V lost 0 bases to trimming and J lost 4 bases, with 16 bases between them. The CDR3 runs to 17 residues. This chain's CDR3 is CASSQSTGGCTGNTIYF. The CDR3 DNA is TGCGCCAGCAGTCAATCGACCGGGGGCTGTACCGGAAACACCATATATTTT.

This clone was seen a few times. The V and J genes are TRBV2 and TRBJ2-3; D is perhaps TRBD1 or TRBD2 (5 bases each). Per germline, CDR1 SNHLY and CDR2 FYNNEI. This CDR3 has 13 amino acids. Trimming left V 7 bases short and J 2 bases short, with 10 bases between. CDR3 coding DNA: TGTGCCAGCATGAAGGGACCCACAGATACGCAGTATTTT. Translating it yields CASMKGPTDTQYF.

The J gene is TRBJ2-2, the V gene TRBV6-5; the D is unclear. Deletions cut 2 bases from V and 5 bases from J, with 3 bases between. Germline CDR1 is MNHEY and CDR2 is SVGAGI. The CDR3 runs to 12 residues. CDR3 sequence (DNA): TGTGCCAGCAGTTACCCTACCGGGGAGCTGTTTTTT. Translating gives CASSYPTGELFF.

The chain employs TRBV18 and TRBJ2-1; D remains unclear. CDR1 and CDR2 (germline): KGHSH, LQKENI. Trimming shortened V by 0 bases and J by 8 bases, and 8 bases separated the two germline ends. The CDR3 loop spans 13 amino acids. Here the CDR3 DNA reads TGTGCCAGCTCACCACCGAACCCCTATGAGCAGTTCTTC. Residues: CASSPPNPYEQFF.

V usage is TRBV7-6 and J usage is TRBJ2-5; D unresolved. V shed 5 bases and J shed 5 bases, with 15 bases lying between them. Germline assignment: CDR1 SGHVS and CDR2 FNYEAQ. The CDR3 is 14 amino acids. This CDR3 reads CASSLPGRRETQYF. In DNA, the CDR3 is TGTGCCAGCAGCCTCCCGGGCCGAAGGGAGACCCAGTACTTC.

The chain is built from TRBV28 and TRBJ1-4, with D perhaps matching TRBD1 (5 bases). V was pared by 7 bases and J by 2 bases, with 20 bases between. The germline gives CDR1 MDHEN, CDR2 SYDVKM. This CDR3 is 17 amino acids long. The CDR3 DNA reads TGTGCCAGCATCTCGCAGGGTGTGTTGGGCACTAATGAAAAACTGTTTTTT. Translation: CASISQGVLGTNEKLFF. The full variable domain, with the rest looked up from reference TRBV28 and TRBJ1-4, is DVKVTQSSRYLVKRTGEKVFLECVQDMDHENMFWYRQDPGLGLRLIYFSYDVKMKEKGDIPEGYSVSREKKERFSLILESASTNQTSMYLCASISQGVLGTNEKLFFGSGTQLSVL.

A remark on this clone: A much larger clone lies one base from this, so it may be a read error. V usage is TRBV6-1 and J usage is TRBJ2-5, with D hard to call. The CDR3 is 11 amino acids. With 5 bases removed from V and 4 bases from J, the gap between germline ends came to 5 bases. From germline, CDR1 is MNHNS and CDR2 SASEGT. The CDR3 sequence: CASSSRETQYF. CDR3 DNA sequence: TGTGCCAGCAGTTCTCGAGAGACCCAGTACTTC.

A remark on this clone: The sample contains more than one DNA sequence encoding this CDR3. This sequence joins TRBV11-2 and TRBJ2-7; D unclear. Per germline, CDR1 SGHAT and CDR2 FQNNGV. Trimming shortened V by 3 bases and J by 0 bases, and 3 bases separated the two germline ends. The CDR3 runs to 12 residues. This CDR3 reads CASSFISYEQYF. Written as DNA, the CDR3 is TGTGCCAGCAGCTTCATCTCCTACGAGCAGTACTTC.

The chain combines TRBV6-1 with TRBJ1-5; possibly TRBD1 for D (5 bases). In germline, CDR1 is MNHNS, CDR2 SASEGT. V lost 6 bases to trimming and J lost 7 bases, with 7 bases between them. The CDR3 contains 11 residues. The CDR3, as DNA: TGTGCCAGCAGCCAGGGACAGCCCCAGCATTTT. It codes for CASSQGQPQHF.

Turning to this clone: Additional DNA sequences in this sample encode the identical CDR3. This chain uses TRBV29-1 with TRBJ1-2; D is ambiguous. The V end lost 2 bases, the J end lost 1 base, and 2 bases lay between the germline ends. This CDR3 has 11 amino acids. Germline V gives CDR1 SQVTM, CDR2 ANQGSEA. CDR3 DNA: TGCAGCGTTGAACTTAACTATGGCTACACCTTC. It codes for CSVELNYGYTF.

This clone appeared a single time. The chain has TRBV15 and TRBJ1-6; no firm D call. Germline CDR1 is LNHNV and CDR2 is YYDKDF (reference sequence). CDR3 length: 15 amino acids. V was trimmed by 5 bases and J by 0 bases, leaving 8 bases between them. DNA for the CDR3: TGTGCCACCAGCGATCCAAGCTCCTATAATTCACCCCTCCACTTT. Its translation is CATSDPSSYNSPLHF.

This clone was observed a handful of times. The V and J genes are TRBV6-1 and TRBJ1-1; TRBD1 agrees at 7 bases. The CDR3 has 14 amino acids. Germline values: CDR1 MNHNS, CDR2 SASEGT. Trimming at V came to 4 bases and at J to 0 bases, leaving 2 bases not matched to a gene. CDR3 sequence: CASSVGQMNTEAFF. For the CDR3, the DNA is TGTGCCAGCAGTGTGGGACAGATGAACACTGAAGCTTTCTTT.

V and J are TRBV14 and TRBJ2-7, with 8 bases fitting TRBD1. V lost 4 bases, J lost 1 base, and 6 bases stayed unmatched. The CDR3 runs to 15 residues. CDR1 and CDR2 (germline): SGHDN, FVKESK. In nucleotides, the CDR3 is TGTGCCAGCAGCCCCAGGACAGGGCGGTCCTACGAGCAGTACTTC. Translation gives CASSPRTGRSYEQYF.

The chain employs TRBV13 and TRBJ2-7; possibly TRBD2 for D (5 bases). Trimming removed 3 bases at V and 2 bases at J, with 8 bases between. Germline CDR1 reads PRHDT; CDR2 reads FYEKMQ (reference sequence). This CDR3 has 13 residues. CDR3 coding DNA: TGTGCCAGCAGCTTCGGAGGAGCCTACGAGCAGTACTTC. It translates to CASSFGGAYEQYF. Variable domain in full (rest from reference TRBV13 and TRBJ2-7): AAGVIQSPRHLIKEKRETATLKCYPIPRHDTVYWYQQGPGQDPQFLISFYEKMQSDKGSIPDRFSAQQFSDYHSELNMSSLELGDSALYFCASSFGGAYEQYFGPGTRLTVT.

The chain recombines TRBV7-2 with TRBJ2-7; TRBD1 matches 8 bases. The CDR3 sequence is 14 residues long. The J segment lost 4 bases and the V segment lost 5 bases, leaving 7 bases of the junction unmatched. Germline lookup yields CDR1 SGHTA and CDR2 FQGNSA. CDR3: CASSVGQGIYEQYF. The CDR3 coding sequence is TGTGCCAGCAGCGTCGGACAGGGAATATACGAGCAGTACTTC.